These 6 T cell receptor beta chains were all obtained from the same sample, sequenced in a study of tumor-infiltrating lymphocytes in localized non-small cell lung cancer. The assay was immunoSEQ multiplex PCR, and TCRdb's table has in-frame clones only and misses some. The sample includes approximately 8,400 clones, 60% to 80% of them seen just once. The sample consisted of uninvolved lung tissue not adjacent to the tumor. The receptors shown here come from a human donor with non-small cell lung cancer.

The rearrangement uses TRBV5-1 and TRBJ2-3; TRBD2 matches 15 bases. The CDR3 extends over 16 amino acids. Per germline, CDR1 SGHRS and CDR2 YFSETQ. Trimming cost V 7 bases and J 5 bases; bases outside gene matches: 8. The CDR3 bases are TGCGCCAGCTCTCGGACTAGCGGGAGGGCCGGAGATACGCAGTATTTT. This translates into CASSRTSGRAGDTQYF.

The chain carries TRBV19 and TRBJ1-5; no clear D gene. The CDR3 spans 17 residues. The V end lost 7 bases, the J end lost 3 bases, and 22 bases lay between the germline ends. In germline, CDR1 is LNHDA, CDR2 SQIVND (reference sequence). The CDR3 DNA reads as TGTGCCAGTATAGACCTCCGCCGTGGATCGGTCAATCAGCCCCAGCATTTT. Amino acid sequence: CASIDLRRGSVNQPQHF.

The chain uses TRBV30 and TRBJ2-1; tentative D call: TRBD2 (5 bases). The CDR3 runs 14 residues. Germline V CDR1 and CDR2: GTSNPN, SVGIG (reference sequence). V lost 3 bases to trimming and J lost 5 bases, with 14 bases between them. DNA of the CDR3: TGTGCCTGGAGGGGTAGCGTCCTCAACAATGAGCAGTTCTTC. It specifies CAWRGSVLNNEQFF.

The chain recombines TRBV28 with TRBJ1-5, with TRBD1 matching over 7 bases. The CDR3 has 15 residues. Germline assignment: CDR1 MDHEN and CDR2 SYDVKM. J gave up 0 bases and V 4 bases, and 3 bases lay outside the gene matches. The DNA for the CDR3 is TGTGCCAGCAGTTATACAGGGGTTAGCAATCAGCCCCAGCATTTT. Translation: CASSYTGVSNQPQHF.

V gene TRBV11-2 combines with J gene TRBJ2-3; D might be TRBD1 (6 bases). CDR1 is SGHAT, CDR2 FQNNGV, per germline. The CDR3 runs to 15 residues. Deletions cut 1 base from V and 1 base from J, with 9 bases between. CDR3 DNA sequence: TGTGCCAGCAGCTTAGCGGCAGGGGGCACAGATACGCAGTATTTT. Protein sequence: CASSLAAGGTDTQYF. Full variable domain (missing parts from reference TRBV11-2 and TRBJ2-3): EAGVAQSPRYKIIEKRQSVAFWCNPISGHATLYWYQQILGQGPKLLIQFQNNGVVDDSQLPKDRFSAERLKGVDSTLKIQPAKLEDSAVYLCASSLAAGGTDTQYFGPGTRLTVL.

The chain employs TRBV30 and TRBJ1-1; D is unresolved. The V end was cut by 4 bases, the J end by 0 bases, with 9 bases between. Germline loops: CDR1 GTSNPN, CDR2 SVGIG (reference sequence). The CDR3 sequence is 13 residues long. CDR3: CAWTALMNTEAFF. In nucleotides, the CDR3 is TGTGCCTGGACAGCCCTAATGAACACTGAAGCTTTCTTT.